Listed below are T cell receptor beta chains from one sample, sequenced in a study of neurological immune-mediated disorders. TCRdb ran MiXCR on the 5' RACE reads and lists one entry per CDR3 protein. The sample holds roughly 50,000 distinct CDR3 sequences; roughly 15% are singletons and the top ten take roughly 4%. Sequenced input: PBMCs. The source of these receptors is a man between 60 and 75 years old in good health. Both conserved end residues are part of each CDR3. The D gene is left open where the match is weak. Only some rows state a clone size, as once, few, many or a class for expanded clones.

CDR3 DNA: TGTGCCTGGAGTGTAGAGAAAAACACTGAAGCTTTCTTT
CDR3 protein: CAWSVEKNTEAFF
D gene: .
V gene: TRBV30
J gene: TRBJ1-1
clone size: .

CDR3 DNA: TGCGCCAGCAGCTTGCCCTCAGCGGGAGGGGACGAGCAGTACTTC
CDR3 protein: CASSLPSAGGDEQYF
D gene: TRBD2
V gene: TRBV5-1
J gene: TRBJ2-7
clone size: .

CDR3 DNA: TGCAGTGCCTGTCGGGAGGAAGATGAGCAGTTCTTC
CDR3 protein: CSACREEDEQFF
D gene: TRBD2
V gene: TRBV20-1
J gene: TRBJ2-1
clone size: many

CDR3 DNA: TGTGCTAGCAGCCCCGGGACAGGACGTTGGGAGCTGTTTTTT
CDR3 protein: CASSPGTGRWELFF
D gene: TRBD1
V gene: TRBV7-7
J gene: TRBJ2-2
clone size: many

CDR3 DNA: TGCAGTGCTGGCCACCCCGGGACAGGGGGCTACGAGCAGTACTTC
CDR3 protein: CSAGHPGTGGYEQYF
D gene: TRBD1
V gene: TRBV20-1
J gene: TRBJ2-7
clone size: many

CDR3 DNA: TGTGCCAGTAGTATTGGTTCTGGACAGTTCTTC
CDR3 protein: CASSIGSGQFF
D gene: .
V gene: TRBV19
J gene: TRBJ2-1
clone size: many

CDR3 DNA: TGTGCCATCAGCTCACAGGGGGATGAGCAGTTCTTC
CDR3 protein: CAISSQGDEQFF
D gene: TRBD1
V gene: TRBV10-3
J gene: TRBJ2-1
clone size: .

CDR3 DNA: TGCAGTGCTAGATTCAACGGGAGGAGCGACGAGACCCAGTACTTC
CDR3 protein: CSARFNGRSDETQYF
D gene: TRBD2
V gene: TRBV20-1
J gene: TRBJ2-5
clone size: many

CDR3 DNA: TGCAGTGCCCTCTCGGGGCTAAGACAGGGGGGCTCGGGGCAGTACTTC
CDR3 protein: CSALSGLRQGGSGQYF
D gene: TRBD1
V gene: TRBV20-1
J gene: TRBJ2-7
clone size: many

CDR3 DNA: TGTGCCAGCAGCTTGTCAACCTACGAGCAGTACTTC
CDR3 protein: CASSLSTYEQYF
D gene: .
V gene: TRBV5-5
J gene: TRBJ2-7
clone size: many

CDR3 DNA: TGTGCCAGCAGCTTAGCTAATTCACCCCTCCACTTT
CDR3 protein: CASSLANSPLHF
D gene: .
V gene: TRBV11-2
J gene: TRBJ1-6
clone size: many

CDR3 DNA: TGTGCCAGCTCACCAGGGACCGGGGGAACTGAAGCTTTCTTT
CDR3 protein: CASSPGTGGTEAFF
D gene: .
V gene: TRBV18
J gene: TRBJ1-1
clone size: .

CDR3 DNA: TGTGCCAGCAGTTCTGGCTTCGAGCAGTTCTTC
CDR3 protein: CASSSGFEQFF
D gene: .
V gene: TRBV28
J gene: TRBJ2-1
clone size: many

CDR3 DNA: TGTGCCAGCAGCTTGGACACCAGGGGTTTCGCTAATGAGCAGTTCTTC
CDR3 protein: CASSLDTRGFANEQFF
D gene: .
V gene: TRBV5-5
J gene: TRBJ2-1
clone size: many

CDR3 DNA: TGCGCCAGCAGCTTGGGTCCAACTAATGAAAAACTGTTTTTT
CDR3 protein: CASSLGPTNEKLFF
D gene: .
V gene: TRBV5-1
J gene: TRBJ1-4
clone size: many

CDR3 DNA: TGTGCCAGCAAACCTAGCGGGAGGTACAATGAGCAGTTCTTC
CDR3 protein: CASKPSGRYNEQFF
D gene: TRBD2
V gene: TRBV12-3/TRBV12-4
J gene: TRBJ2-1
clone size: many

CDR3 DNA: TGCGCCAGCAGCTCCTACCAGCAGGTAGCCGGGGAGCTGTTTTTT
CDR3 protein: CASSSYQQVAGELFF
D gene: .
V gene: TRBV5-1
J gene: TRBJ2-2
clone size: many

CDR3 DNA: TGTGCCAGCAGTTACTCGAGTAGGCAGGGAAGGCATTTT
CDR3 protein: CASSYSSRQGRHF
D gene: .
V gene: TRBV6-2/TRBV6-3
J gene: TRBJ1-5
clone size: many

CDR3 DNA: TGTGCCAGCAGCTTAGGACCGACTAGCGGGGAGCTGTTTTTT
CDR3 protein: CASSLGPTSGELFF
D gene: .
V gene: TRBV7-6
J gene: TRBJ2-2
clone size: .

CDR3 DNA: TGCAGTGCTTCCCCATTCACCCGCATCCAAGAGACCCAGTACTTC
CDR3 protein: CSASPFTRIQETQYF
D gene: .
V gene: TRBV20-1
J gene: TRBJ2-5
clone size: few

CDR3 DNA: TGCAGCGCTTGGGGGGCGGGCGGCTCTGGGGCCAACGTCCTGACTTTC
CDR3 protein: CSAWGAGGSGANVLTF
D gene: .
V gene: TRBV29-1
J gene: TRBJ2-6
clone size: medium-sized

CDR3 DNA: TGTGCCAGCAGTGCCCGAGGACTAGCGGGAGGTGGTAATGAGCAGTTCTTC
CDR3 protein: CASSARGLAGGGNEQFF
D gene: TRBD2
V gene: TRBV6-4
J gene: TRBJ2-1
clone size: many

CDR3 DNA: TGTGCCAGCACCGTGAGCGGGGGGCAGGACTACAATGAGCAGTTCTTC
CDR3 protein: CASTVSGGQDYNEQFF
D gene: TRBD2
V gene: TRBV9
J gene: TRBJ2-1
clone size: many

CDR3 DNA: TGCAGCGTTGGAAACAGGACCAATGAAAAACTGTTTTTT
CDR3 protein: CSVGNRTNEKLFF
D gene: .
V gene: TRBV29-1
J gene: TRBJ1-4
clone size: .

CDR3 DNA: TGCAGTGCTAGAGATCAAGGGAACCAATACTCTGGAAACACCATATATTTT
CDR3 protein: CSARDQGNQYSGNTIYF
D gene: .
V gene: TRBV20-1
J gene: TRBJ1-3
clone size: many

CDR3 DNA: TGCGCCAGCAGCACAAGGGGGTACACTGAAGCTTTCTTT
CDR3 protein: CASSTRGYTEAFF
D gene: .
V gene: TRBV5-1
J gene: TRBJ1-1
clone size: many

CDR3 DNA: TGTGCCAGCAGCTTAGGGTTGGGGGGGGGCGAGACCCAGTACTTC
CDR3 protein: CASSLGLGGGETQYF
D gene: .
V gene: TRBV7-2
J gene: TRBJ2-5
clone size: .

CDR3 DNA: TGTGCCAGCAGTTTAGTTATCAGGAACACTGAAGCTTTCTTT
CDR3 protein: CASSLVIRNTEAFF
D gene: .
V gene: TRBV12-3/TRBV12-4
J gene: TRBJ1-1
clone size: .

CDR3 DNA: TGTGCCACCAGCAGAGATGGACTTTATAACCCGAACACCGGGGAGCTGTTTTTT
CDR3 protein: CATSRDGLYNPNTGELFF
D gene: .
V gene: TRBV15
J gene: TRBJ2-2
clone size: medium-sized

CDR3 DNA: TGTGCCAGCAGCCCGGAAGGCCTCACAGATACGCAGTATTTT
CDR3 protein: CASSPEGLTDTQYF
D gene: .
V gene: TRBV7-9
J gene: TRBJ2-3
clone size: many

CDR3 DNA: TGCGCCAGCAGCCAAGGTTCCCAGTTCTACGAGCAGTACTTC
CDR3 protein: CASSQGSQFYEQYF
D gene: .
V gene: TRBV4-1
J gene: TRBJ2-7
clone size: many

CDR3 DNA: TGCGCCAGCAGCTTGGTCTGGAATGAGCAGTTCTTC
CDR3 protein: CASSLVWNEQFF
D gene: .
V gene: TRBV5-1
J gene: TRBJ2-1
clone size: .

CDR3 DNA: TGTGCCAGCAGCTCCCTCCTCTCTGGGGCCAACGTCCTGACTTTC
CDR3 protein: CASSSLLSGANVLTF
D gene: .
V gene: TRBV7-6
J gene: TRBJ2-6
clone size: many

CDR3 DNA: TGCAGTGCTAGAGCCCTGGCGGGAGGGCCGGATGAGCAGTTCTTC
CDR3 protein: CSARALAGGPDEQFF
D gene: TRBD2
V gene: TRBV20-1
J gene: TRBJ2-1
clone size: many

CDR3 DNA: TGTGCCAGCAGGCGAGGCGAGCATGAGCAGTTCTTC
CDR3 protein: CASRRGEHEQFF
D gene: .
V gene: TRBV12-3/TRBV12-4
J gene: TRBJ2-1
clone size: medium-sized

CDR3 DNA: TGCAGTGCTCCAATTAGCGGGAGGGCCGTCAATGAGCAGTTCTTC
CDR3 protein: CSAPISGRAVNEQFF
D gene: TRBD2
V gene: TRBV20-1
J gene: TRBJ2-1
clone size: many

CDR3 DNA: TGTGCCAGCAGCTTAGTGCCCCAGAGCTCCTACAATGAGCAGTTCTTC
CDR3 protein: CASSLVPQSSYNEQFF
D gene: .
V gene: TRBV7-2
J gene: TRBJ2-1
clone size: many

CDR3 DNA: TGCGCCAGCAGCTTGCGTAGCGGGAGGGAGTTCTTC
CDR3 protein: CASSLRSGREFF
D gene: TRBD2
V gene: TRBV5-1
J gene: TRBJ2-1
clone size: many

CDR3 DNA: TGTGCCAGCTCTAACCCGGCCGGTGAAAAACTGTTTTTT
CDR3 protein: CASSNPAGEKLFF
D gene: .
V gene: TRBV18
J gene: TRBJ1-4
clone size: many

CDR3 DNA: TGCAGCCCTAGGGGGGGCACAGGGACCCATCAGCCCCAGCATTTT
CDR3 protein: CSPRGGTGTHQPQHF
D gene: .
V gene: TRBV29-1
J gene: TRBJ1-5
clone size: many

CDR3 DNA: TGCAGCGTTGGGCTAGCGGGGTACAATGAGCAGTTCTTC
CDR3 protein: CSVGLAGYNEQFF
D gene: TRBD2
V gene: TRBV29-1
J gene: TRBJ2-1
clone size: many

CDR3 DNA: TGCGCCAGCAGCTTTGACAGGGGTCAGACCGGGGAGCTGTTTTTT
CDR3 protein: CASSFDRGQTGELFF
D gene: TRBD1
V gene: TRBV5-1
J gene: TRBJ2-2
clone size: many

CDR3 DNA: TGCGCCAGCAGCTTACAGGGATCGGCCCACACTGAAGCTTTCTTT
CDR3 protein: CASSLQGSAHTEAFF
D gene: .
V gene: TRBV5-1
J gene: TRBJ1-1
clone size: many

CDR3 DNA: TGCGCCAGCAGCTTGTCAGGGAATCAGCCCCAGCATTTT
CDR3 protein: CASSLSGNQPQHF
D gene: .
V gene: TRBV5-1
J gene: TRBJ1-5
clone size: many

CDR3 DNA: TGTGCCAGCAGCCCCCGGGTGGGGGTGGATTCACCCCTCCACTTT
CDR3 protein: CASSPRVGVDSPLHF
D gene: .
V gene: TRBV7-2
J gene: TRBJ1-6
clone size: many

CDR3 DNA: TGCAGTTCCGATCAGCGGGAGAGGGGATTAAATGAGCAGTTCTTC
CDR3 protein: CSSDQRERGLNEQFF
D gene: TRBD2
V gene: TRBV20-1
J gene: TRBJ2-1
clone size: .

CDR3 DNA: TGTGCCAGCAGCCAAGGGGCAGGGGTCTGGGATACGCAGTATTTT
CDR3 protein: CASSQGAGVWDTQYF
D gene: .
V gene: TRBV3-1
J gene: TRBJ2-3
clone size: many

CDR3 DNA: TGTGCCACCCGCGGTCAAGGGACCAACACTGAAGCTTTCTTT
CDR3 protein: CATRGQGTNTEAFF
D gene: .
V gene: TRBV10-3
J gene: TRBJ1-1
clone size: .

CDR3 DNA: TGTGCCAGCAGCTATAACAGGGGTTTAAGCTCTGGGGCCAACGTCCTGACTTTC
CDR3 protein: CASSYNRGLSSGANVLTF
D gene: TRBD1
V gene: TRBV7-8
J gene: TRBJ2-6
clone size: .

CDR3 DNA: TGTGCCAGCAGCCAGCAGCCCCGGGAGCAGTTCTTC
CDR3 protein: CASSQQPREQFF
D gene: .
V gene: TRBV6-6
J gene: TRBJ2-1
clone size: many

CDR3 DNA: TGCAGTGCTAGCGGGAGGGCATACGAGCAGTACTTC
CDR3 protein: CSASGRAYEQYF
D gene: TRBD2
V gene: TRBV20-1
J gene: TRBJ2-7
clone size: many

CDR3 DNA: TGCAGCGTTAACAGGGTCGAGACCCGGTACTTC
CDR3 protein: CSVNRVETRYF
D gene: .
V gene: TRBV29-1
J gene: TRBJ2-5
clone size: many

CDR3 DNA: TGTGCCAGCAGCCGTGGGCAGCCGGGACTAGCGGGAGTCGAGCAGTACTTC
CDR3 protein: CASSRGQPGLAGVEQYF
D gene: TRBD2
V gene: TRBV2
J gene: TRBJ2-7
clone size: .

CDR3 DNA: TGTGCCACCAAAGGGGGGGCGGATGGCTACACCTTC
CDR3 protein: CATKGGADGYTF
D gene: .
V gene: TRBV25-1
J gene: TRBJ1-2
clone size: many

CDR3 DNA: TGTGCCAGCAGCTTACGGGGTACCCTCGGTACCCTGAACACCGGGGAGCTGTTTTTT
CDR3 protein: CASSLRGTLGTLNTGELFF
D gene: .
V gene: TRBV7-2
J gene: TRBJ2-2
clone size: many

CDR3 DNA: TGTGCCAGCAGTTACGCCTCCCCCTATTTGAGCGGGAGTTACTCGAACACCGGGGAGCTGTTTTTT
CDR3 protein: CASSYASPYLSGSYSNTGELFF
D gene: TRBD2
V gene: TRBV6-5
J gene: TRBJ2-2
clone size: many

CDR3 DNA: TGTGCCAGCAGTTTTGGGACAGGGAAGCGAGAGACCCAGTACTTC
CDR3 protein: CASSFGTGKRETQYF
D gene: TRBD1
V gene: TRBV12-3/TRBV12-4
J gene: TRBJ2-5
clone size: many

CDR3 DNA: TGTGCCAGCTCTCCCGGGACCGCTACCTACAATGAGCAGTTCTTC
CDR3 protein: CASSPGTATYNEQFF
D gene: .
V gene: TRBV18
J gene: TRBJ2-1
clone size: many

CDR3 DNA: TGTGCCAGCAGTTTGGACTTGGGTACCTACGAGCAGTACTTC
CDR3 protein: CASSLDLGTYEQYF
D gene: .
V gene: TRBV2
J gene: TRBJ2-7
clone size: many